This T cell receptor beta chain was found in a study of blood T cell repertoires in COVID-19. Study information: Researchers got acute and convalescent COVID-19 samples from the United States, Italy and Spain. In each case, the material was cDNA or gDNA derived from T cells, B-cell-depleted T cells, or PBMCs.

The CDR3 has 14 residues. Germline V gives CDR1 SGHRS, CDR2 YFSETQ. Trimming stripped 2 bases from V and 5 bases from J, with 13 bases between. As handled by the study authors: Estimated nucleated cell counts came from reference gene primer amplification. This table comes from immunoSEQ multiplex PCR, and its TCRdb copy is limited to in-frame clones, with some not included. D and trimming come from the DNA, and the V and J calls and clone size come from that table. The table records around 21,000 clones, approximately 91% of them present only once. This rearrangement joins TRBV5-1 to TRBJ1-2; possibly TRBD1 for D (6 bases). This TCR was sampled from a human donor in a cohort sampled during active COVID-19. Sequencing input: peripheral blood. CDR3 nucleotides: TGCGCCAGCAGCTTCCGACAGGCTAGTTATGGCTACACCTTC. Translated: CASSFRQASYGYTF. The entire variable domain, with the rest obtained from reference TRBV5-1 and TRBJ1-2, is as follows: KAGVTQTPRYLIKTRGQQVTLSCSPISGHRSVSWYQQTPGQGLQFLFEYFSETQRNKGNFPGRFSGRQFSNSRSEMNVSTLELGDSALYLCASSFRQASYGYTFGSGTRLTVV.